The clone carrying this TCR beta chain was found a few times. Its target is not known. This CDR3 is built from 15 residues. The V gene's germline CDR1 is SGHRS and CDR2 YFSETQ. With 0 bases removed from V and 6 bases from J, the gap between germline ends came to 13 bases. The sample comes from a study of T cell repertoires in cytomegalovirus infection. Study-wide background: Public signatures in TCR beta pointed to CMV infection and matching HLA type. General study points: The response measured ex vivo was dominated by TCR beta clonotypes (HLA-C-restricted and CMV-specific). Pooled public TCR beta family frequency picked out CMV carriers with the relevant HLA.

TCRdb ran MiXCR on the reads and lists one entry per CDR3 protein. Of 680,000 or so distinct CDR3 sequences listed, less than 40% were seen once; the top ten hold around 2.8%. This TCR was sampled from a human donor in good health (CMV status not recorded). Some clones in this sample may be carry-over from other donors' samples. The chain links TRBV5-1 to TRBJ2-1; D uncertain. Sequences were obtained from PBMCs. The CDR3 nucleotides read TGCGCCAGCAGCTTGGCTCTCTCTACAACCAATGAGCAGTTCTTC. Translating it yields CASSLALSTTNEQFF.